This entry concerns a single T cell receptor beta chain. Primers: 60 Vbeta forward and 13 Jbeta reverse. Data came from immunoSEQ multiplex PCR; TCRdb stores just in-frame clones and leaves some out. The sample lists some 200,000 clones; roughly 79% were seen once. The entry originates in a study of cytomegalovirus exposure and HLA in healthy donors. Per the germline V gene, CDR1 is SGHRS and CDR2 is YFSETQ. This CDR3 comprises 15 residues. V was cut by 3 bases and J by 4 bases, with 16 bases left in between. This sequence originates from a woman aged 25 to 45 in good health and CMV-seropositive. The sequenced sample was PBMCs. V is TRBV5-1 and J is TRBJ1-1; D not resolved. The CDR3 bases are TGCGCCAGCAGCTGGGCCGGTGGCGATGGCACTGAAGCTTTCTTT. As protein: CASSWAGGDGTEAFF.